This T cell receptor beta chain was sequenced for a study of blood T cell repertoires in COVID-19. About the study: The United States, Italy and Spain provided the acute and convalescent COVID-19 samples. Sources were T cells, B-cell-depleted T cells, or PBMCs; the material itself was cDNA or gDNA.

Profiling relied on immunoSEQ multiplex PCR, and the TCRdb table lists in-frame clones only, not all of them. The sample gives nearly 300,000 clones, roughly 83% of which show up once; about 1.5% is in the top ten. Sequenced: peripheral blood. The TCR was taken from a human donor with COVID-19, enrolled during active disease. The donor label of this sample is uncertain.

For the CDR3, the DNA is TGTGCCAGCAGCCCTAGCGGCGGGAGCCTAGATACGCAGTATTTT. Amino acid sequence: CASSPSGGSLDTQYF. This sequence joins TRBV13 and TRBJ2-3; 7 bases line up with TRBD2. The V and J ends lost 5 bases and 5 bases, in that order; junction bases with no gene match: 10. Germline assignment: CDR1 PRHDT and CDR2 FYEKMQ (reference sequence). The CDR3 length is 15 residues.